This T cell receptor beta chain derives from a study of CXCR3-negative and CXCR3-positive naive CD8 T cells. Findings and caveats of the study: Greater hydrophobicity was found in TRB CDR3s of CXCR3-positive naive cells than of CXCR3-negative naive cells. The majority of assays used fresh PBMCs, and CXCR3 expression partially decreased after cryopreservation.

CD45RO-CCR7+CD27+CD95- cells counted as naive CD8+ T cells. Germline V gene sequence: CDR1 SNHLY, CDR2 FYNNEI. The CDR3 has 15 residues. The libraries of TRB cDNA were constructed through 5' RACE using UMI labels. TCRdb derives one entry per CDR3 protein from the 5' RACE reads, leaving out DNA. The clone table shows 140,000 to 150,000 distinct CDR3 sequences, with the ten largest holding about 0.27%. As regards this clonotype: Its antigen is undetermined.

Sequencing used naive CXCR3+ CD8+ T cells from blood. Subset of the sample: CD45RO-CCR7+CD27+CD95- naive CD8+ T cells expressing CXCR3 (TNR3+). The receptor was derived from a human donor in good health. Some clones in this sample may be carry-over from other donors' samples. This chain joins TRBV2 and TRBJ2-7; TCRdb's D gene call, TRBD2, goes unchecked for lack of DNA. This chain's CDR3 is CASSLMRLEGDEQYF.